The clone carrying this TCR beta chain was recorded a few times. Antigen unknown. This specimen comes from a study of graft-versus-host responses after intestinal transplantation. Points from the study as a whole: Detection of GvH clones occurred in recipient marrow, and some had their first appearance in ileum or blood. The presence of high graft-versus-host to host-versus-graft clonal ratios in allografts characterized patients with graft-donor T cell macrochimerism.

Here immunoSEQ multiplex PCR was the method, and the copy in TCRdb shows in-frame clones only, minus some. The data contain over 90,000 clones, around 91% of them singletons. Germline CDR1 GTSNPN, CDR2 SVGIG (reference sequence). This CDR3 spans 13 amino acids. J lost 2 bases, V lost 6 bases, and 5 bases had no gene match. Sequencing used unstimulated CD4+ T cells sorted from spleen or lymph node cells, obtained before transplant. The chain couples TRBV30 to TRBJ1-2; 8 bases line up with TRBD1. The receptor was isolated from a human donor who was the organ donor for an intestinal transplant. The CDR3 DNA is TGTGCCTGCGGTCAGGGGGCAAACTATGGCTACACCTTC. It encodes CACGQGANYGYTF.